This T cell receptor beta chain was identified during a study of OX40 agonist ivuxolimab in advanced cancers. Study summary: Dosing consisted of intravenous ivuxolimab at 0.01 to 10 mg/kg every 2 weeks. Dose-escalation patients' cancers were hepatocellular carcinoma, melanoma, renal cell or head and neck cancer.

The investigators sampled blood at baseline, at cycle 4 day 1, and at cycle 7 day 1. Generated by immunoSEQ multiplex PCR, the TCRdb table keeps only in-frame clones and is missing some. The repertoire includes 65,000 to 80,000 clones, 90% to 95% of them detected once, and 0.69% sits in the top ten. The ends were cut back, 5 bases at V and 0 bases at J, with 10 bases in the middle. This CDR3 is built from 15 residues. The germline CDR1 and CDR2 sequences are SGHNT and YENEEA. The sample was CD4+ or CD8+ T cells sorted from blood, taken in a trial of the OX40 agonist ivuxolimab. The rearrangement joins TRBV11-3 to TRBJ2-2, with D maybe TRBD2 (5 bases). This TCR derives from an adult with an advanced solid tumor such as melanoma, head and neck, liver or kidney cancer. The CDR3 DNA reads TGTGCCAGCAGCAACGACTACCCGAACACCGGGGAGCTGTTTTTT. It specifies CASSNDYPNTGELFF.